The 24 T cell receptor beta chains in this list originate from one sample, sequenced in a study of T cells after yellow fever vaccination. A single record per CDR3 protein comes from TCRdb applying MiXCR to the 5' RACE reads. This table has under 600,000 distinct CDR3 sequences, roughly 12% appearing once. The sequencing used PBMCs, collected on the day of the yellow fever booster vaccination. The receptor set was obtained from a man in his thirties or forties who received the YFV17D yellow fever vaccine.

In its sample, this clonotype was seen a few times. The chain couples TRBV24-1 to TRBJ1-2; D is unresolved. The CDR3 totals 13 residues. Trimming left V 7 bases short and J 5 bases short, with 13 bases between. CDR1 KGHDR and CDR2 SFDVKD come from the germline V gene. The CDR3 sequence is CATSSGQLYGYTF. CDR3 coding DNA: TGTGCCACCAGCTCCGGGCAGCTGTATGGCTACACCTTC.

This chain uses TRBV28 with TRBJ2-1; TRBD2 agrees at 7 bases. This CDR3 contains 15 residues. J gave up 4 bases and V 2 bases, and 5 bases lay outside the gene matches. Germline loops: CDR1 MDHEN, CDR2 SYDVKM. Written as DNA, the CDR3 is TGTGCCAGCAGTTTAGGGAGGGACCCGTACAATGAGCAGTTCTTC. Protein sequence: CASSLGRDPYNEQFF. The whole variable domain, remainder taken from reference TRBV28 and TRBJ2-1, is DVKVTQSSRYLVKRTGEKVFLECVQDMDHENMFWYRQDPGLGLRLIYFSYDVKMKEKGDIPEGYSVSREKKERFSLILESASTNQTSMYLCASSLGRDPYNEQFFGPGTRLTVL.

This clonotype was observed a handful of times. This CDR3 reads CASSSGTSGIQQEQFF. The CDR3 DNA sequence: TGTGCCAGCAGCTCCGGGACTAGCGGGATCCAGCAGGAGCAGTTCTTC. This chain joins TRBV7-2 and TRBJ2-1; 13 nucleotides align to TRBD2. After removal of 4 bases from V and 10 bases from J, the junction contained 10 bases not matched to a gene. CDR1 SGHTA and CDR2 FQGNSA come from the germline V gene. This CDR3 is 16 amino acids long.

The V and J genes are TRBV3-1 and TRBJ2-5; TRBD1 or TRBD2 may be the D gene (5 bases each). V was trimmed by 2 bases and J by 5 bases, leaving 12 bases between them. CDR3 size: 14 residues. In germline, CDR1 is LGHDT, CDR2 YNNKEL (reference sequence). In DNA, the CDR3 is TGTGCCAGCAGCCAACAGGGAGAGTTGGAGACCCAGTACTTC. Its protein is CASSQQGELETQYF.

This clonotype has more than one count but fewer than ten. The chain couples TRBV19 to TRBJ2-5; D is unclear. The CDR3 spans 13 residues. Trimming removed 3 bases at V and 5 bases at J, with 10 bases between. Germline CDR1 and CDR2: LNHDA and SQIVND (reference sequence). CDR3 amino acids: CASSISGLETQYF. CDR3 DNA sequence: TGTGCCAGTAGTATCTCCGGGTTGGAGACCCAGTACTTC.

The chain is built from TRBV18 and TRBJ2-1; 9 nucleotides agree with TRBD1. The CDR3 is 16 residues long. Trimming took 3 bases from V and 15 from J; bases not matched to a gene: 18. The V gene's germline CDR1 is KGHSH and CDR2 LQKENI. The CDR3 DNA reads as TGTGCCAGCTCACCCGGAGGGCCCGGGACAGGGTCCCTTGGGTTCTTC. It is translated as CASSPGGPGTGSLGFF.

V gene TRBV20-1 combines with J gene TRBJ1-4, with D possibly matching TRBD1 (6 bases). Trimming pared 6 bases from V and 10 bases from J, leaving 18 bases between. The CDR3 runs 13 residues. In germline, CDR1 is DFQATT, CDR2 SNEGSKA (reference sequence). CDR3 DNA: TGCAGTGCCAGACAGGCCTTAGGGGGAAAACTGTTTTTT. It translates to CSARQALGGKLFF.

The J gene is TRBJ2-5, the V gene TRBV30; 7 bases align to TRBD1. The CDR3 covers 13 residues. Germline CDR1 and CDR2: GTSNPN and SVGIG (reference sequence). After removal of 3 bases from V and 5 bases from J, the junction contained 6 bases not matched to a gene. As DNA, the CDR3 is TGTGCCTGGAGCAGGGGACAGCGGGAGACCCAGTACTTC. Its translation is CAWSRGQRETQYF.

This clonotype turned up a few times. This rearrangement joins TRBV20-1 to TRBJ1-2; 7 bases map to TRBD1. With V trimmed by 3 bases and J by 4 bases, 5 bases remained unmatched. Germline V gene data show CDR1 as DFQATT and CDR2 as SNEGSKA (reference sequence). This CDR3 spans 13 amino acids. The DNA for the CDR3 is TGCAGTGCTAGGACAGGGAACGGCTATGGCTACACCTTC. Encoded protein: CSARTGNGYGYTF.

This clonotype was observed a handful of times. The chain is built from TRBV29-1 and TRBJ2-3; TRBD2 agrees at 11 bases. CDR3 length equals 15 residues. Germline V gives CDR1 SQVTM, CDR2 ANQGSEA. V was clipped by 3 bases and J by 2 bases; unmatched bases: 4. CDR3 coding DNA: TGCAGCGTTGACGCACTAGCGGGAGACACAGATACGCAGTATTTT. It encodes CSVDALAGDTDTQYF.

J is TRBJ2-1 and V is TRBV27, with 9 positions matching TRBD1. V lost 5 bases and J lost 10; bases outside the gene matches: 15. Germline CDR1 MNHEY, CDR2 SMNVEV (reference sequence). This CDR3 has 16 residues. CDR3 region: CASSPGQGRKTPEQFF. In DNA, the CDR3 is TGTGCCAGCAGTCCAGGACAGGGGAGGAAGACCCCCGAGCAGTTCTTC.

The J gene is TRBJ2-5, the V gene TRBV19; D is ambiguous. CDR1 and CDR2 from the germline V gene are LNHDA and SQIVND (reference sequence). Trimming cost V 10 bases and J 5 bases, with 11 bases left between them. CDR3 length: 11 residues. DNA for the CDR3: TGTGCCACCGGGCCCGGTGAGACCCAGTACTTC. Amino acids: CATGPGETQYF.

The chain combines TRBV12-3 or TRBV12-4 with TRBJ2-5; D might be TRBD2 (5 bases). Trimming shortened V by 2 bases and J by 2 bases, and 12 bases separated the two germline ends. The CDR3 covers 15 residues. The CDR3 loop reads CASSLTLLGQETQYF. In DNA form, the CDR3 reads TGTGCCAGCAGTTTAACCCTACTAGGGCAAGAGACCCAGTACTTC.

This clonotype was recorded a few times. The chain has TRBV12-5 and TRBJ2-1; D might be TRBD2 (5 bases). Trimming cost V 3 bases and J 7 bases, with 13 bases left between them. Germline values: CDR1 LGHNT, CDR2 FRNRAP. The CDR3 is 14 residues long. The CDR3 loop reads CASGFSASENEQFF. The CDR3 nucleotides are TGTGCTAGTGGTTTTAGCGCGAGCGAGAATGAGCAGTTCTTC.

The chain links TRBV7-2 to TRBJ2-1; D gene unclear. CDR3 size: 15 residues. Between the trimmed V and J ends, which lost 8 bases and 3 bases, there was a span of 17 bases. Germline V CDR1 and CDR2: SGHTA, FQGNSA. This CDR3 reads CASRRDLSLYNEQFF. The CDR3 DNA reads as TGTGCCAGCCGGCGCGATCTATCCCTCTACAATGAGCAGTTCTTC.

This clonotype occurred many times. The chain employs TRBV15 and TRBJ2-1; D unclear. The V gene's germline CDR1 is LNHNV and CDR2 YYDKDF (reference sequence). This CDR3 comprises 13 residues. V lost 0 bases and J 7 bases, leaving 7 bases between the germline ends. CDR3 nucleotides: TGTGCCACCAGCAGAGATGCGGAGAATGAGCAGTTCTTC. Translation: CATSRDAENEQFF.

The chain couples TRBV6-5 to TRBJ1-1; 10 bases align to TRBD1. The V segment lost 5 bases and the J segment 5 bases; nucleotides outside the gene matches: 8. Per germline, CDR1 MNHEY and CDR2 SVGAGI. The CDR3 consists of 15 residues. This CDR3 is CASSQLGTGVTEAFF. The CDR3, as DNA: TGTGCCAGCAGTCAACTCGGGACAGGGGTAACTGAAGCTTTCTTT.

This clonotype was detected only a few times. Here the CDR3 DNA reads TGCAGTGCCACAAGGACTCTCTCCCCGGATACGCAGTATTTT. Its translation is CSATRTLSPDTQYF. The gene calls are TRBV20-1 and TRBJ2-3; possible D gene TRBD2, 5 bases. Trimming took off 6 bases at V and 6 bases at J, with 19 bases between the two ends. The CDR3 loop spans 14 amino acids. The V gene's germline CDR1 is DFQATT and CDR2 SNEGSKA (reference sequence).

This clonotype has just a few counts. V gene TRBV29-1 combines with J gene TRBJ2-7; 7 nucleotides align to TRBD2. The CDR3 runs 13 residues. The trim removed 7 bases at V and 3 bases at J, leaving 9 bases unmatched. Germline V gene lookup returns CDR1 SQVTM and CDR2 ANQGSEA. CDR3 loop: CSADGLGGYEQYF. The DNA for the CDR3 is TGCAGCGCGGATGGACTAGGCGGCTACGAGCAGTACTTC.

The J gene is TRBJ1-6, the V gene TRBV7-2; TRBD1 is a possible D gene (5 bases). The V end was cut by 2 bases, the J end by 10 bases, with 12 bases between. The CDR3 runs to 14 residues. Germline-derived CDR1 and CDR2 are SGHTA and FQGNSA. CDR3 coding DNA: TGTGCCAGCAGCTTACCGGGGGTCAAGTCACCCCTCCACTTT. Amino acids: CASSLPGVKSPLHF.

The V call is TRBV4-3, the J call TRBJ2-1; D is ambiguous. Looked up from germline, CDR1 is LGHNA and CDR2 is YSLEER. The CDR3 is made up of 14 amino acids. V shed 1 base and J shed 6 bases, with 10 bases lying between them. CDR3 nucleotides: TGCGCCAGCAGCCAAGGGATGTCGCCCAATGAGCAGTTCTTC. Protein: CASSQGMSPNEQFF.

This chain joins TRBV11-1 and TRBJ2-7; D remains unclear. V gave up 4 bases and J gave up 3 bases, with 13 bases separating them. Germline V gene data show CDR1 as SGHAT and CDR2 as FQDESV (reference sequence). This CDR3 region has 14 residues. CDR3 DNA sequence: TGTGCCAGCAGCTCCTTAGTGGGATTCTACGAGCAGTACTTC. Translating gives CASSSLVGFYEQYF.

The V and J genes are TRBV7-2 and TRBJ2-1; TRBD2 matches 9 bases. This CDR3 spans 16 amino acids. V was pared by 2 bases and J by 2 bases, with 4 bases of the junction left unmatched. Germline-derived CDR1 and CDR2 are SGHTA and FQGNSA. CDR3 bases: TGTGCCAGCAGCTTAACGACTAGCGGAGCCTACAATGAGCAGTTCTTC. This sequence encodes CASSLTTSGAYNEQFF.

CDR3 bases: TGTGCCAGGGGGGACAGCCCCAAAAACATTCAGTACTTC. This encodes CARGDSPKNIQYF. The chain couples TRBV5-8 to TRBJ2-4; 7 bases map to TRBD1. The CDR3 has 13 residues. With 8 bases clipped from V and 2 bases from J, the junction kept 4 bases outside the gene matches. CDR1 SGHTS and CDR2 YDEGEE come from the germline V gene.